Each of the 6 T cell receptor beta chains below was sequenced from the same sample in a study of vaccination and CD4 T cells after COVID-19. Researchers used the Oncomine TCR Beta short-read assay to sequence DNA from cultured CD4+ T cells. TCRdb analysed the PCR reads with MiXCR anew, one entry per CDR3 protein. The sample lists approximately 19,000 distinct CDR3 sequences, roughly 48% occurring once. Their target antigens are unknown. This sample's treatment: approximately nine-day PBMC culture with coronavirus spike peptide pools or control peptides (ViraFEST assay). The sequencing here drew on CD4+ T cells from blood, cultured in vitro, taken before SARS-CoV-2 vaccination. The receptors shown here come from a human donor who had recovered from COVID-19.

The CDR3 nucleotides read TGCAGTGCTAGGATTACGGGCTACGAGCAGTACTTC. Translation gives CSARITGYEQYF. The rearrangement links TRBV20-1 to TRBJ2-7; no clear D gene. V shed 3 bases and J shed 3 bases, with 9 bases lying between them. The germline gives CDR1 DFQATT, CDR2 SNEGSKA (reference sequence). This CDR3 spans 12 amino acids.

The gene calls are TRBV20-1 and TRBJ1-4; 10 nucleotides match TRBD1. From germline, CDR1 is DFQATT and CDR2 SNEGSKA (reference sequence). The junction had 11 bases not matched to a gene; V was cut back by 6 bases and J by 4 bases. The CDR3 is 16 amino acids. This CDR3 reads CSADPTGGYSNEKLFF. The DNA of the CDR3 is TGCAGTGCCGACCCGACAGGGGGCTATAGTAATGAAAAACTGTTTTTT.

V is TRBV4-1 and J is TRBJ2-5, with TRBD2 matching 13 bases. There are 15 residues in the CDR3. Germline V lookup: CDR1 MGHRA, CDR2 YSYEKL. The junction had 0 bases not matched to a gene; V was cut back by 2 bases and J by 3 bases. Here the CDR3 DNA reads TGCGCCAGCAGCCAAACTAGCGGGAGGGAAGAGACCCAGTACTTC. Its protein is CASSQTSGREETQYF.

This clonotype has only a few counts. The chain is built from TRBV7-2 and TRBJ2-3, with 9 bases identical to TRBD2. The germline gives CDR1 SGHTA, CDR2 FQGNSA. The CDR3 spans 15 residues. V was clipped by 4 bases and J by 1 base; unmatched bases: 3. CDR3 loop: CASSSWTSGTDTQYF. CDR3 nucleotides: TGTGCCAGCAGCTCTTGGACTAGCGGCACAGATACGCAGTATTTT.

This chain joins TRBV10-3 and TRBJ2-5, with TRBD2 matching 7 bases. The CDR3 has 15 amino acids. Per germline, CDR1 ENHRY and CDR2 SYGVKD. In DNA, the CDR3 is TGTGCGATGGGAGGGCTAGCTAACATTCAAGAGACCCAGTACTTC. Translating it yields CAMGGLANIQETQYF.

A few counts support this clonotype. The chain couples TRBV6-1 to TRBJ1-1; D ambiguous. V shed 5 bases and J shed 2 bases, with 9 bases lying between them. The V gene's germline CDR1 is MNHNS and CDR2 SASEGT. The CDR3 has 13 amino acids. In DNA form, the CDR3 reads TGTGCCAGCAGTCCTTCCGGAAACACTGAAGCTTTCTTT. It encodes CASSPSGNTEAFF.